A selection of T cell receptor beta chains follows, all from one sample in a study of tumor-infiltrating lymphocytes in oesophageal squamous cell carcinoma. Each CDR3 protein gets one entry after TCRdb re-called the PCR reads with MiXCR. Among roughly 10,000 distinct CDR3 sequences listed, about 64% were seen once. Sequences were obtained from esophageal tumor tissue. Receptor source: a female donor with esophageal squamous cell carcinoma. Both conserved end residues are part of each CDR3. Fields, in order: J gene, V gene, D gene, clone size, CDR3 protein, CDR3 DNA. A D gene is named only where the DNA matches it firmly. The listing skips clone size in some rows; elsewhere it reads once, few, many or a size class.

j_call: TRBJ2-3; v_call: TRBV11-2; d_call: -; clone_size: -; cdr3_aa: CASSIGDRPDTQYF; cdr3_nt: TGTGCCAGCAGCATCGGCGACAGGCCTGATACGCAGTATTTT
j_call: TRBJ2-5; v_call: TRBV7-2; d_call: TRBD2; clone_size: few; cdr3_aa: CASSLGSGSSETQYF; cdr3_nt: TGTGCCAGCAGCTTAGGCAGCGGGAGTTCGGAGACCCAGTACTTC
j_call: TRBJ2-7; v_call: TRBV6-8; d_call: TRBD1; clone_size: -; cdr3_aa: CASSSLKGQGAEQYF; cdr3_nt: TGTGCCAGCAGCTCCCTGAAAGGACAGGGGGCGGAGCAGTACTTC
j_call: TRBJ2-5; v_call: TRBV11-2; d_call: TRBD2; clone_size: -; cdr3_aa: CASSLVGTSGSINEQYF; cdr3_nt: TGTGCCAGCAGCTTAGTTGGGACTAGCGGGAGTATCAATGAGCAGTACTTC
j_call: TRBJ2-3; v_call: TRBV4-3; d_call: TRBD2; clone_size: few; cdr3_aa: CASSQDATSLRTDTQYF; cdr3_nt: TGCGCCAGCAGCCAAGATGCGACTAGCTTGCGCACAGATACGCAGTATTTT
j_call: TRBJ2-7; v_call: TRBV28; d_call: -; clone_size: -; cdr3_aa: CASSLVGKSSYEQYF; cdr3_nt: TGTGCCAGCAGTTTAGTGGGAAAGAGCTCCTACGAGCAGTACTTC
j_call: TRBJ1-2; v_call: TRBV4-1; d_call: -; clone_size: -; cdr3_aa: CASSPMSTGRDYGYTF; cdr3_nt: TGCGCCAGCAGCCCAATGAGTACGGGGCGCGACTATGGCTACACCTTC
j_call: TRBJ1-4; v_call: TRBV7-8; d_call: -; clone_size: -; cdr3_aa: CASSPGVGEKLFF; cdr3_nt: TGTGCCAGCAGCCCGGGGGTAGGGGAAAAACTGTTTTTT
j_call: TRBJ1-6; v_call: TRBV7-4; d_call: -; clone_size: -; cdr3_aa: CASTVEGSPLHF; cdr3_nt: TGTGCCAGCACCGTAGAGGGTTCACCCCTCCACTTT
j_call: TRBJ2-1; v_call: TRBV7-2; d_call: -; clone_size: -; cdr3_aa: CASSIKGPPGVEQFF; cdr3_nt: TGTGCCAGCAGCATTAAGGGCCCTCCGGGCGTTGAGCAGTTCTTC
j_call: TRBJ1-1; v_call: TRBV2; d_call: -; clone_size: medium-sized; cdr3_aa: CASQDRLATEAFF; cdr3_nt: TGTGCCAGCCAAGACCGGTTAGCCACTGAAGCTTTCTTT
j_call: TRBJ1-1; v_call: TRBV6-5; d_call: -; clone_size: -; cdr3_aa: CASRTLLAEAFF; cdr3_nt: TGTGCCAGCAGGACACTATTGGCTGAAGCTTTCTTT
j_call: TRBJ2-7; v_call: TRBV12-3/TRBV12-4; d_call: TRBD2; clone_size: -; cdr3_aa: CASSPSGSYEQYF; cdr3_nt: TGTGCCAGCTCCCCTAGCGGGAGTTACGAGCAGTACTTC
j_call: TRBJ2-7; v_call: TRBV11-2; d_call: TRBD2; clone_size: -; cdr3_aa: CASSPGSGTINYEQYF; cdr3_nt: TGTGCCAGCAGCCCCGGCAGTGGGACTATCAACTACGAGCAGTACTTC
j_call: TRBJ2-2; v_call: TRBV12-5; d_call: -; clone_size: -; cdr3_aa: CASGLSGELFF; cdr3_nt: TGTGCTAGTGGTTTGTCTGGGGAGCTGTTTTTT
j_call: TRBJ2-5; v_call: TRBV7-9; d_call: TRBD1; clone_size: few; cdr3_aa: CASSLVGRGLETQYF; cdr3_nt: TGTGCCAGCAGCTTAGTCGGCAGGGGGCTCGAGACCCAGTACTTC
j_call: TRBJ1-2; v_call: TRBV18; d_call: -; clone_size: -; cdr3_aa: CASSPDQHNYGYTF; cdr3_nt: TGTGCCAGCTCTCCCGACCAGCATAACTATGGCTACACCTTC